This T cell receptor (beta chain) was profiled in a study of Tregs in tolerant kidney transplant recipients. Study-wide context: Recipients received nonmyeloablative bone marrow transplants from related graft donors, with transient mixed chimerism. Findings and caveats of the study: The small number of patients limits these findings pending further validation.

TCRdb keeps only in-frame clones here, not all; method: immunoSEQ multiplex PCR. This table holds 31,000 or so clones. This CDR3 has 15 amino acids. Trimming pared 0 bases from V and 0 bases from J, leaving 7 bases between. Germline CDR1 SGHRS, CDR2 YFSETQ. In regard to this clone: Its antigen is undetermined. The CDR3 end lies 3 residues beyond the end of the read and is filled in from the germline J gene.

This chain links TRBV5-1 with TRBJ1-5, with a tentative D call TRBD1 (5 bases). The specimen was CD8+ T cells from blood, collected before the transplant. The sequence derives from a human donor who received a combined kidney and bone marrow transplant. The sequenced CDR3 bases are TGCGCCAGCAGCTTGGGAAGGGGTAGCAATCAGCCC. Translating gives CASSLGRGSNQP. The full CDR3 protein reads CASSLGRGSNQPQHF.